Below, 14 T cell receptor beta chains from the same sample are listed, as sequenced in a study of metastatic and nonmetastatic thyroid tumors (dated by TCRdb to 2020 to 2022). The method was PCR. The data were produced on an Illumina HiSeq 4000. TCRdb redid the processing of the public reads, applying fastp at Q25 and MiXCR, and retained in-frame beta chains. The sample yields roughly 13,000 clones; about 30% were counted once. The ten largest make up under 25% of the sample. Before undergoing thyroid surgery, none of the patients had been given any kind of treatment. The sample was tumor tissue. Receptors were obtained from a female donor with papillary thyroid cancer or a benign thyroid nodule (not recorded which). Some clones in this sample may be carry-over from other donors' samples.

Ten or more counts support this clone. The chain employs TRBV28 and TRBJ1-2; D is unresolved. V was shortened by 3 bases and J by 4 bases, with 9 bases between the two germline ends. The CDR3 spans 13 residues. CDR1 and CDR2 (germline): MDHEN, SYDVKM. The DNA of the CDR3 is TGTGCCAGCAGTTTCCCGGCAGCCTATGGCTACACCTTC. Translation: CASSFPAAYGYTF.

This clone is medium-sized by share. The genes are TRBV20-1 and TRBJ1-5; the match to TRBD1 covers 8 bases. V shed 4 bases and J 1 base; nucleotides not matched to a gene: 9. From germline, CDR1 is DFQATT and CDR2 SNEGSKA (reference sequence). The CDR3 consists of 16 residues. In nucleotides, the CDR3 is TGCAGTGCTACCAGCGGACAGGGCCGAAGCAATCAGCCCCAGCATTTT. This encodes CSATSGQGRSNQPQHF.

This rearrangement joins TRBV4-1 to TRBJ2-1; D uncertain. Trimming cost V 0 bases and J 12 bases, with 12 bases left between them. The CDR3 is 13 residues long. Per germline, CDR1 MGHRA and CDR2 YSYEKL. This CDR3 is CASSQDWTSGQFF. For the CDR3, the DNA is TGCGCCAGCAGCCAAGACTGGACCTCTGGGCAGTTCTTC.

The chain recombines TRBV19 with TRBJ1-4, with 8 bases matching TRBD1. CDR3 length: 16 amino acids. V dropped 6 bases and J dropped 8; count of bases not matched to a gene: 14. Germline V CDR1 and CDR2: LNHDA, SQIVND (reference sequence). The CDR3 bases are TGTGCCAGTAGAAACTCGGGCGGGGACAGGAGGGAAAAACTGTTTTTT. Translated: CASRNSGGDRREKLFF.

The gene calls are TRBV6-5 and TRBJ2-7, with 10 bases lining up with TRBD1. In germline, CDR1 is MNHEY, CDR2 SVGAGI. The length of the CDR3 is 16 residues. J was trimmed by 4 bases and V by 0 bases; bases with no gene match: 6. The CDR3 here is CASSYSPGTGAYEQYV. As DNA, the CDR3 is TGTGCCAGCAGTTACTCGCCCGGGACAGGGGCTTACGAGCAGTACGTC.

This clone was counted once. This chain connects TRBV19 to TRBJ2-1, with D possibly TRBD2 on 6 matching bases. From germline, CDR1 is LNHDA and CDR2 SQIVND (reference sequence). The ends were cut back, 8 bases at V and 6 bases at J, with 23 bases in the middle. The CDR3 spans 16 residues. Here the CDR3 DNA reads TGTGCCAGTTCGGCGGGATCATCATTAAGGGTCAATGAGCAGTTCTTC. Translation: CASSAGSSLRVNEQFF.

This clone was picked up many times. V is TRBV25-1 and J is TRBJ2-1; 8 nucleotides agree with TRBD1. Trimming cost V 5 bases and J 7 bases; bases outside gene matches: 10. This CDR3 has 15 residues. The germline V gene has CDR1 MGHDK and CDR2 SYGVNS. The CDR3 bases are TGTGCCAGCAGTCCAAGCCGACAGGGGTCGAATGAGCAGTTCTTC. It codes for CASSPSRQGSNEQFF. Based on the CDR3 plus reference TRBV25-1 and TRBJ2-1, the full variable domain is EADIYQTPRYLVIGTGKKITLECSQTMGHDKMYWYQQDPGMELHLIHYSYGVNSTEKGDLSSESTVSRIRTEHFPLTLESARPSHTSQYLCASSPSRQGSNEQFFGPGTRLTVL.

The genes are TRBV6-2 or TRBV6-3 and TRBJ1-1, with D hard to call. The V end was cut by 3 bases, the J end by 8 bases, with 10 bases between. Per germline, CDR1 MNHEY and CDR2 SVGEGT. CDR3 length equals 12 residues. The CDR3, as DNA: TGTGCCAGCAGTTATGGGGTAACGGAAGCTTTCTTT. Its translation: CASSYGVTEAFF.

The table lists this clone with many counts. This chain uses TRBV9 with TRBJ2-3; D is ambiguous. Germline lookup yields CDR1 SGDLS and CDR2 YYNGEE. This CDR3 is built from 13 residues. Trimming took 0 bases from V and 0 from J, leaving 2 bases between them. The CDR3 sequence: CASSVDSTDTQYF. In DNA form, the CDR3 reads TGTGCCAGCAGCGTAGACAGCACAGATACGCAGTATTTT.

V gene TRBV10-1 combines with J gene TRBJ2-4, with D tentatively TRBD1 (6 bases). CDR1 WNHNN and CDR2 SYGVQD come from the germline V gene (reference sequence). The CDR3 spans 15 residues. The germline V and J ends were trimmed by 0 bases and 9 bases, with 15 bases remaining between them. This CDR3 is CASSESGGIASIQYF. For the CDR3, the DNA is TGCGCCAGCAGTGAGTCAGGGGGAATCGCGAGCATTCAGTACTTC.

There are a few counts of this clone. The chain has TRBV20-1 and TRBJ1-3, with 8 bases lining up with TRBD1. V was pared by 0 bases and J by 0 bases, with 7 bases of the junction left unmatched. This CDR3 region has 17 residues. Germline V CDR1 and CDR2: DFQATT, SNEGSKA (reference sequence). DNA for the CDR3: TGCAGTGCTAGAGATATAACAGGGGGAGTCTCTGGAAACACCATATATTTT. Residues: CSARDITGGVSGNTIYF.

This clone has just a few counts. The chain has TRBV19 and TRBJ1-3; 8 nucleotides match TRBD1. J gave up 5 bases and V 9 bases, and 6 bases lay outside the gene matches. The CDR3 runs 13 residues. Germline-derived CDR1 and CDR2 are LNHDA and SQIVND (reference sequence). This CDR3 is CARGDRRRNTIYF. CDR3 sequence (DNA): TGTGCCAGAGGGGACAGGCGGAGAAACACCATATATTTT.

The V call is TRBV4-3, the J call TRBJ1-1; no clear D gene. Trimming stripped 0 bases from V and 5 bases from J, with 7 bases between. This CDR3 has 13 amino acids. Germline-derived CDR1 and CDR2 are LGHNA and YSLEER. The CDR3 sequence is CASSQDLVTEAFF. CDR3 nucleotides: TGCGCCAGCAGCCAAGATTTGGTAACTGAAGCTTTCTTT.

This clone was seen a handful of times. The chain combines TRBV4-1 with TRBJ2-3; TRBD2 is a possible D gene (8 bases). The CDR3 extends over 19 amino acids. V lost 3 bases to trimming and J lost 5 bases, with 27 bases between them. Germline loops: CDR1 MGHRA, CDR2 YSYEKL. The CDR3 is CASSHPSPGGSGSIDTQYF. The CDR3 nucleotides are TGCGCCAGCAGCCATCCTAGCCCAGGGGGGAGCGGGAGTATAGATACGCAGTATTTT.